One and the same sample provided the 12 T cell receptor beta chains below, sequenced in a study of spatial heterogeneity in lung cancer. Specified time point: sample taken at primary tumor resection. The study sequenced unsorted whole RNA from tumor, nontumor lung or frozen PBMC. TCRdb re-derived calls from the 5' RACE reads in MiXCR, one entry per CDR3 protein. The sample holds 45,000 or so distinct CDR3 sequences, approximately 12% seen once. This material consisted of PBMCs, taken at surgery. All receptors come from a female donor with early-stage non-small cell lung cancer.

Written as DNA, the CDR3 is TGTGCCAGCAGTTACCCATTAGCGGCCAGCACCGGGGAGCTGTTTTTT. This encodes CASSYPLAASTGELFF. The chain employs TRBV6-2 or TRBV6-3 and TRBJ2-2; the D gene is possibly TRBD2 (6 bases). The CDR3 extends over 16 amino acids. Trimming removed 2 bases from V and 4 bases from J, with 14 bases in between. Germline lookup yields CDR1 MNHEY and CDR2 SVGEGT.

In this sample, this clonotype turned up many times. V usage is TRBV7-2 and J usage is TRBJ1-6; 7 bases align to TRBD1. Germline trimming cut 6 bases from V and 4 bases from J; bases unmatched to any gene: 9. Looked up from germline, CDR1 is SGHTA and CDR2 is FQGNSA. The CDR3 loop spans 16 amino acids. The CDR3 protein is CASSQTGRGYNSPLHF. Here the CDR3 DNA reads TGTGCCAGCAGTCAGACAGGGAGGGGGTATAATTCACCCCTCCACTTT.

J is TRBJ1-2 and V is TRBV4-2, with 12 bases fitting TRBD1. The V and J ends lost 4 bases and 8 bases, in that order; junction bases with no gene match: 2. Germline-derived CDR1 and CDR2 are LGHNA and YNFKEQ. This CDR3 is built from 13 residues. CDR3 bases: TGTGCCAGCAGCCCTGGGACAGGGGGCGGCTACACCTTC. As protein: CASSPGTGGGYTF.

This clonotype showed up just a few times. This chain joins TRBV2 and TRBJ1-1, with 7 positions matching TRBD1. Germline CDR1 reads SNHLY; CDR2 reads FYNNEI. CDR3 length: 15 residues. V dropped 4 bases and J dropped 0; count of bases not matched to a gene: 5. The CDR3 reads CASSASGTVNTEAFF. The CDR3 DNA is TGTGCCAGCAGTGCCTCCGGGACAGTGAACACTGAAGCTTTCTTT.

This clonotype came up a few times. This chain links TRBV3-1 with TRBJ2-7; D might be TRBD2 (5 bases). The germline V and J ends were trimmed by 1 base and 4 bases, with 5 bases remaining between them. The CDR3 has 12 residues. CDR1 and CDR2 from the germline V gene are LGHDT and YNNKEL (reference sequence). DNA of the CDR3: TGTGCCAGCAGCCAAGGAGGGTACGAGCAGTACTTC. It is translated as CASSQGGYEQYF.

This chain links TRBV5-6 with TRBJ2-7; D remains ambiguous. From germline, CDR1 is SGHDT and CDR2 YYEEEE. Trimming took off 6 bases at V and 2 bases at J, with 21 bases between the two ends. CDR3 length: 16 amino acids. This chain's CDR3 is CASTTLGPIITYEQYF. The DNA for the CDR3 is TGTGCCAGCACGACCTTGGGCCCTATAATAACCTACGAGCAGTACTTC.

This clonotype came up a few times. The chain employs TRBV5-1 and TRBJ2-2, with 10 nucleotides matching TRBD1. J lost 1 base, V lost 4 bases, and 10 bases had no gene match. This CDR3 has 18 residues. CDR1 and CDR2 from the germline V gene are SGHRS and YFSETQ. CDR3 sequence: CASSPHPTGGQNTGELFF. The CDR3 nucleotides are TGCGCCAGCAGCCCCCATCCGACAGGGGGCCAGAACACCGGGGAGCTGTTTTTT.

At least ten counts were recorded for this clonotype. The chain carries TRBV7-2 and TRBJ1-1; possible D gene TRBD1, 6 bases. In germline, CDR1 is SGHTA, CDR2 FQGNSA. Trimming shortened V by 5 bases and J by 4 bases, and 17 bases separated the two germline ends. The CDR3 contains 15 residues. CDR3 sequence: CASSLLLGASTEAFF. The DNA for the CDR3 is TGTGCCAGCAGCCTCCTTTTGGGGGCGAGCACTGAAGCTTTCTTT.

The CDR3 sequence: CASSKDRNQETQYF. The CDR3 nucleotides read TGTGCCAGCAGCAAAGACCGCAACCAAGAGACCCAGTACTTC. V usage is TRBV21-1 and J usage is TRBJ2-5. TRBV21-1 is shown as a pseudogene. The CDR3 is made up of 14 amino acids.

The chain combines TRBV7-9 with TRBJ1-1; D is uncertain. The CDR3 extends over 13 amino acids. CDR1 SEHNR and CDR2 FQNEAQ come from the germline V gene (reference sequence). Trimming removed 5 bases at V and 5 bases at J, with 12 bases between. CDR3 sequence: CASSPSPPTEAFF. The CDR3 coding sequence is TGTGCCAGCAGCCCCAGCCCCCCGACTGAAGCTTTCTTT. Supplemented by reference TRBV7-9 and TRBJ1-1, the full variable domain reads DTGVSQNPRHKITKRGQNVTFRCDPISEHNRLYWYRQTLGQGPEFLTYFQNEAQLEKSRLLSDRFSAERPKGSFSTLEIQRTEQGDSAMYLCASSPSPPTEAFFGQGTRLTVV.

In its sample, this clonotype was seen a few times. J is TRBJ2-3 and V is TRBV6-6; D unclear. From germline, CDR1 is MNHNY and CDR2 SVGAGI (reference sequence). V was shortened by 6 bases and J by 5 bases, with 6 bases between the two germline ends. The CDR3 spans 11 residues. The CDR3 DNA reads TGTGCCAGCAGGTACCAAGATACGCAGTATTTT. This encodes CASRYQDTQYF.

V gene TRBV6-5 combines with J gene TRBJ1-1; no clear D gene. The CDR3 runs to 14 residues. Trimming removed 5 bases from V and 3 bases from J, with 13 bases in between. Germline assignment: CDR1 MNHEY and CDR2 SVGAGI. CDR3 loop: CASSTFQVHTEAFF. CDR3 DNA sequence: TGTGCCAGCAGTACCTTCCAGGTCCACACTGAAGCTTTCTTT.